This T cell receptor beta chain was sequenced for a study of cytomegalovirus exposure and HLA in healthy donors. Use of 60 Vbeta and 13 Jbeta primers characterized the PCR. The repertoire was sequenced with immunoSEQ multiplex PCR; TCRdb's copy has only in-frame clones and lacks some. Of 150,000 to 200,000 clones in the sample, over 75% were seen once. Donors counted as nominally healthy when sampled, yet unrecorded immune exposures were likely. This CDR3 has 14 amino acids. Germline CDR1 is SGHAT and CDR2 is FQNNGV. Germline trimming cut 5 bases from V and 7 bases from J; bases unmatched to any gene: 10.

The source material was PBMCs. This chain connects TRBV11-2 to TRBJ1-2, with 7 bases identical to TRBD1. This sequence originates from a woman aged 30 to 39 in good health and CMV-seronegative. In nucleotides, the CDR3 is TGTGCCAGCAGCGCGGTCAGGGGGGTTGGTGGCTACACCTTC. Translated, it gives CASSAVRGVGGYTF.